Listed here are 30 T cell receptor beta chains from one sample, sequenced in a study of beta chain features in type 1 diabetes. Findings of the study overall: All four CD4+ subsets of Type 1 diabetes patients contained TCRB CDR3s that were moderately but significantly shorter.

For these TCRs, the target antigens are not known. Investigators reverse transcribed all isolated RNA, so they sequenced expressed TCRB transcripts. Profiling relied on immunoSEQ multiplex PCR, and the TCRdb table lists in-frame clones only, not all of them. The sample carries 600,000 or so clones, over 12% recorded once. Sequences were obtained from naive CD4+ T cells from blood. Every receptor here comes from a man aged 18 to 35 with type 1 diabetes.

The V gene is TRBV5-6, the J gene TRBJ2-3, with 9 bases lining up with TRBD1. In germline, CDR1 is SGHDT, CDR2 YYEEEE. Trimming took 1 base from V and 2 from J; bases not matched to a gene: 5. This CDR3 region has 16 residues. The CDR3 loop is CASSLRDRGYTDTQYF. The CDR3 nucleotides read TGTGCCAGCAGCTTGCGCGACAGGGGGTACACAGATACGCAGTATTTT.

In this sample, this clone turned up a few times. The chain couples TRBV7-2 to TRBJ2-1; the D gene is possibly TRBD2 (6 bases). This CDR3 has 13 amino acids. Between the trimmed V and J ends, which lost 3 bases and 10 bases, there was a span of 13 bases. CDR1 and CDR2 (germline): SGHTA, FQGNSA. DNA of the CDR3: TGTGCCAGCAGCTTCGGGAGAGGGCAGGAGCAGTTCTTC. It yields the protein CASSFGRGQEQFF.

This clone was counted between two and nine times. The V call is TRBV18, the J call TRBJ1-4; D is unresolved. In germline, CDR1 is KGHSH, CDR2 LQKENI. Trimming shortened V by 2 bases and J by 8 bases, and 9 bases separated the two germline ends. This CDR3 contains 13 residues. CDR3 sequence reads: CASSPSEEEKLFF. In DNA form, the CDR3 reads TGTGCCAGCTCACCAAGCGAGGAAGAAAAACTGTTTTTT.

This clone was detected only a few times. The J gene is TRBJ1-5, the V gene TRBV5-8; weak D call: TRBD1 (6 bases). V was clipped by 6 bases and J by 9 bases, with 16 bases between them. This CDR3 is 13 amino acids long. Germline loops: CDR1 SGHTS, CDR2 YDEGEE. DNA of the CDR3: TGTGCCAGCAACGGACAGATTTTGGGGCCCCAGCATTTT. This gives the protein CASNGQILGPQHF.

CDR3: CASSNQNRGKRKTQYF. In nucleotides, the CDR3 is TGTGCCAGCAGCAATCAAAACAGGGGGAAGCGGAAGACCCAGTACTTC. This chain connects TRBV21-1 to TRBJ2-5; the D call in the table, TRBD1, was not verified against the DNA. TRBV21-1 is designated a pseudogene. This CDR3 contains 16 residues.

This clone has a single count. Here the CDR3 reads CAWSALDVRQPQHF. Here the CDR3 DNA reads TGTGCCTGGAGTGCCCTGGACGTCAGGCAGCCCCAGCATTTT. This sequence joins TRBV30 and TRBJ1-5, with D unresolved. Between the trimmed V and J ends, which lost 1 base and 7 bases, there was a span of 14 bases. There are 14 residues in the CDR3. CDR1 and CDR2 from the germline V gene are GTSNPN and SVGIG (reference sequence).

The chain carries TRBV7-3 and TRBJ1-1; D is perhaps TRBD1 (5 bases). V dropped 6 bases and J dropped 4 bases, with 21 bases sitting between them. From germline, CDR1 is SGHTA and CDR2 FQGTGA. This CDR3 comprises 16 residues. CDR3 bases: TGTGCCAGCAGTGGGGCCAGGAAGGGGCCAGTCACTGAAGCTTTCTTT. Its translation is CASSGARKGPVTEAFF. The entire variable domain, with the rest obtained from reference TRBV7-3 and TRBJ1-1, is as follows: GAGVSQTPSNKVTEKGKYVELRCDPISGHTALYWYRQSLGQGPEFLIYFQGTGAADDSGLPNDRFFAVRPEGSVSTLKIQRTERGDSAVYLCASSGARKGPVTEAFFGQGTRLTVV.

The chain joins TRBV6-5 to TRBJ2-1, with 7 bases aligning to TRBD2. Germline trimming cut 4 bases from V and 2 bases from J; bases unmatched to any gene: 8. CDR1 is MNHEY and CDR2 is SVGAGI in the germline V gene. The CDR3 totals 16 residues. The CDR3 protein is CASSSPGGGTYNEQFF. CDR3 coding DNA: TGTGCCAGCAGTTCCCCGGGCGGGGGTACCTACAATGAGCAGTTCTTC.

The CDR3 loop is CASSPPRLPGQKYEQYF. In DNA form, the CDR3 reads TGTGCCAGCAGTCCCCCCCGCCTTCCGGGACAGAAGTACGAGCAGTACTTC. The genes are TRBV28 and TRBJ2-7; 7 bases are shared with TRBD1. CDR1 is MDHEN, CDR2 SYDVKM, per germline. This CDR3 contains 17 residues. The junction had 17 bases not matched to a gene; V was cut back by 5 bases and J by 4 bases.

The V call is TRBV6-6, the J call TRBJ2-2; 9 bases are a match to TRBD1. V gave up 10 bases and J gave up 3 bases; unmatched junction bases: 6. The CDR3 is 14 amino acids. The V gene's germline CDR1 is MNHNY and CDR2 SVGAGI (reference sequence). CDR3 nucleotides: TGTGCCACCGCGGACAGGGGAGACACCGGGGAGCTGTTTTTT. It encodes CATADRGDTGELFF.

The gene calls are TRBV7-2 and TRBJ1-6, with 7 nucleotides matching TRBD1. V was pared by 1 base and J by 7 bases, with 1 base of the junction left unmatched. CDR1 and CDR2 (germline): SGHTA, FQGNSA. The CDR3 runs 14 residues. CDR3 amino acids: CASSLGDRNSPLHF. In DNA, the CDR3 is TGTGCCAGCAGCTTAGGGGACAGAAATTCACCCCTCCACTTT.

Only a few counts were recorded for this clone. V and J are TRBV5-1 and TRBJ2-7; 7 bases map to TRBD1. The CDR3 length is 13 residues. Germline-derived CDR1 and CDR2 are SGHRS and YFSETQ. Trimming at V came to 4 bases and at J to 5 bases, leaving 6 bases not matched to a gene. The CDR3 loop reads CASSLDRVHEQYF. The CDR3 nucleotides read TGCGCCAGCAGCCTCGACAGGGTCCACGAGCAGTACTTC. Full variable domain (remainder filled in from reference TRBV5-1 and TRBJ2-7): KAGVTQTPRYLIKTRGQQVTLSCSPISGHRSVSWYQQTPGQGLQFLFEYFSETQRNKGNFPGRFSGRQFSNSRSEMNVSTLELGDSALYLCASSLDRVHEQYFGPGTRLTVT.

The V and J genes are TRBV7-2 and TRBJ2-3; D not resolved. V lost 1 base, J lost 0 bases, and 11 bases lay in between. The length of the CDR3 is 16 residues. The V gene's germline CDR1 is SGHTA and CDR2 FQGNSA. CDR3 amino acids: CASSLVARPSTDTQYF. The DNA of the CDR3 is TGTGCCAGCAGCTTAGTGGCTCGCCCTAGCACAGATACGCAGTATTTT.

This clone was seen a handful of times. The sample carries other DNA sequences with the same CDR3. The J gene is TRBJ2-7, the V gene TRBV28; D is possibly TRBD1 (6 bases). CDR1 MDHEN and CDR2 SYDVKM come from the germline V gene. Between the trimmed V and J ends, which lost 4 bases and 4 bases, there was a span of 11 bases. The CDR3 length is 13 residues. CDR3 bases: TGTGCCAGCAGTTCTGGACAGACTTACGAGCAGTACTTC. Protein product: CASSSGQTYEQYF.

The gene calls are TRBV4-2 and TRBJ2-5, with D perhaps matching TRBD1 (6 bases). The CDR3 loop spans 14 amino acids. Germline values: CDR1 LGHNA, CDR2 YNFKEQ. With 3 bases removed from V and 5 bases from J, the gap between germline ends came to 13 bases. The CDR3 nucleotides read TGTGCCAGCAGCCATAGCCAAGGGGGTGAGACCCAGTACTTC. It is translated as CASSHSQGGETQYF.

The rearrangement joins TRBV10-3 to TRBJ2-7, with 11 bases fitting TRBD1. Germline CDR1 reads ENHRY; CDR2 reads SYGVKD. CDR3 length: 15 amino acids. V shed 4 bases, J shed 6 bases, and the junction held 8 bases outside the gene matches. Written as DNA, the CDR3 is TGTGCCATCAGTGCCACCGGGACAGGGGGGCGCGAGCAGTACTTC. This encodes CAISATGTGGREQYF.

This clone was counted only a few times. The V call is TRBV30, the J call TRBJ1-5; D is unresolved. The CDR3 is made up of 14 amino acids. The V gene lost 1 base and the J gene lost 4 bases, with 11 bases spanning the gap. Germline-derived CDR1 and CDR2 are GTSNPN and SVGIG (reference sequence). CDR3 residues: CAWSGRLRNQPQHF. In DNA, the CDR3 is TGTGCCTGGAGTGGACGCCTCCGAAATCAGCCCCAGCATTTT. Based on the CDR3 plus reference TRBV30 and TRBJ1-5, the full variable domain is SQTIHQWPATLVQPVGSPLSLECTVEGTSNPNLYWYRQAAGRGLQLLFYSVGIGQISSEVPQNLSASRPQDRQFILSSKKLLLSDSGFYLCAWSGRLRNQPQHFGDGTRLSIL.

The V and J genes are TRBV14 and TRBJ2-1; D unresolved. The CDR3 extends over 14 amino acids. V lost 1 base to trimming and J lost 1 base, with 5 bases between them. Per the germline V gene, CDR1 is SGHDN and CDR2 is FVKESK. The CDR3 DNA reads TGTGCCAGCAGCCAAGGCAATTCCTACAATGAGCAGTTCTTC. Amino acids: CASSQGNSYNEQFF.

The CDR3 protein is CASSLRIYSAGNTIYF. The CDR3 DNA sequence: TGCGCCAGCAGCCTACGTATATACAGCGCTGGAAACACCATATATTTT. This chain joins TRBV4-1 and TRBJ1-3; D is unclear. The V gene lost 4 bases and the J gene lost 2 bases, with 15 bases spanning the gap. Per the germline V gene, CDR1 is MGHRA and CDR2 is YSYEKL. The CDR3 extends over 16 amino acids.

The chain couples TRBV28 to TRBJ2-3; a possible D gene is TRBD2 (5 bases). CDR1 MDHEN and CDR2 SYDVKM come from the germline V gene. CDR3 length: 15 residues. Trimming pared 7 bases from V and 2 bases from J, leaving 16 bases between. CDR3: CASNPPGIATDTQYF. In nucleotides, the CDR3 is TGTGCCAGCAACCCCCCGGGGATAGCCACAGATACGCAGTATTTT.

The chain is built from TRBV7-8 and TRBJ2-7; 7 bases are a match to TRBD1. V dropped 7 bases and J dropped 0; count of bases not matched to a gene: 3. This CDR3 comprises 13 residues. Germline CDR1 is SGHVS and CDR2 is FQNEAQ. The CDR3 is CASTPGGSYEQYF. CDR3 DNA: TGTGCCAGCACCCCAGGGGGCTCCTACGAGCAGTACTTC.

This clone was seen only a few times. The chain employs TRBV7-2 and TRBJ2-4; D uncertain. The germline gives CDR1 SGHTA, CDR2 FQGNSA. The CDR3 spans 11 residues. Trimming cost V 4 bases and J 8 bases, with 6 bases left between them. The CDR3 coding sequence is TGTGCCAGCAGCTCCCTTGACATTCAGTACTTC. It codes for CASSSLDIQYF. Supplemented by reference TRBV7-2 and TRBJ2-4, the full variable domain reads GAGVSQSPSNKVTEKGKDVELRCDPISGHTALYWYRQSLGQGLEFLIYFQGNSAPDKSGLPSDRFSAERTGGSVSTLTIQRTQQEDSAVYLCASSSLDIQYFGAGTRLSVL.

The chain combines TRBV4-3 with TRBJ2-7, with unresolved D. Germline V gene lookup returns CDR1 LGHNA and CDR2 YSLEER. The CDR3 is made up of 17 amino acids. With 0 bases removed from V and 2 bases from J, the gap between germline ends came to 17 bases. In DNA form, the CDR3 reads TGCGCCAGCAGCCAAGAAGGTAAAGGAGCTTACGCCTACGAGCAGTACTTC. Residues: CASSQEGKGAYAYEQYF.

The table lists this clone with a few counts. This chain links TRBV28 with TRBJ1-4; 7 bases are a match to TRBD1. V lost 4 bases, J lost 8 bases, and 13 bases stayed unmatched. The CDR3 has 16 residues. Germline-derived CDR1 and CDR2 are MDHEN and SYDVKM. The CDR3: CASSSYPQGSWEKLFF. The CDR3 DNA reads as TGTGCCAGCAGTTCCTACCCACAGGGGAGCTGGGAAAAACTGTTTTTT.

The chain has TRBV5-1 and TRBJ2-7; D is unclear. Germline CDR1 reads SGHRS; CDR2 reads YFSETQ. The CDR3 sequence is 14 residues long. Trimming removed 1 base from V and 2 bases from J, with 10 bases in between. The chain's CDR3 is CASSLSRSPYEQYF. CDR3 nucleotides: TGCGCCAGCAGCTTGAGTCGATCTCCCTACGAGCAGTACTTC. Full variable domain (outside the CDR3, taken from reference TRBV5-1 and TRBJ2-7): KAGVTQTPRYLIKTRGQQVTLSCSPISGHRSVSWYQQTPGQGLQFLFEYFSETQRNKGNFPGRFSGRQFSNSRSEMNVSTLELGDSALYLCASSLSRSPYEQYFGPGTRLTVT.

The chain combines TRBV30 with TRBJ1-2; D gene uncertain. Germline CDR1 reads GTSNPN; CDR2 reads SVGIG (reference sequence). The CDR3 has 14 amino acids. Deletions cut 0 bases from V and 8 bases from J, with 16 bases between. CDR3 in amino acids: CAWSVGWAGGGYTF. In DNA form, the CDR3 reads TGTGCCTGGAGTGTAGGGTGGGCCGGTGGGGGCTACACCTTC.

This clone has a handful of counts. The same CDR3 also results from other DNA sequences found in this sample. V gene TRBV6-5 combines with J gene TRBJ2-7; no reliable D call. CDR1 and CDR2 from the germline V gene are MNHEY and SVGAGI. Trimming took 0 bases from V and 3 from J, leaving 6 bases between them. The CDR3 spans 13 residues. The CDR3 region is CASSYSAGYEQYF. CDR3 in DNA: TGTGCCAGCAGTTACTCAGCAGGCTACGAGCAGTACTTC.

About this clone itself: Other DNA sequences in the same sample also yield this CDR3. The chain is built from TRBV5-4 and TRBJ2-1; D is ambiguous. The CDR3 consists of 11 residues. V lost 1 base and J 7 bases, leaving 3 bases between the germline ends. CDR1 is SGHNT, CDR2 YYREEE, per germline (reference sequence). This CDR3 is CASSLQNEQFF. For the CDR3, the DNA is TGTGCCAGCAGCTTGCAGAATGAGCAGTTCTTC. The entire variable domain, with the rest obtained from reference TRBV5-4 and TRBJ2-1, is as follows: ETGVTQSPTHLIKTRGQQVTLRCSSQSGHNTVSWYQQALGQGPQFIFQYYREEENGRGNFPPRFSGLQFPNYSSELNVNALELDDSALYLCASSLQNEQFFGPGTRLTVL.

This clone has just a few counts. The chain employs TRBV7-2 and TRBJ1-6, with D possibly being TRBD1 (5 bases). Trimming cost V 2 bases and J 5 bases, with 13 bases left between them. The CDR3 extends over 16 amino acids. Germline CDR1 SGHTA, CDR2 FQGNSA. CDR3 DNA: TGTGCCAGCAGCTTACAAAGGGGTTTACATAATTCACCCCTCCACTTT. As protein: CASSLQRGLHNSPLHF.

V and J are TRBV28 and TRBJ1-5; TRBD1 might be the D (5 bases). Trimming cost V 2 bases and J 7 bases, with 15 bases left between them. Germline V gene data show CDR1 as MDHEN and CDR2 as SYDVKM. The CDR3 is made up of 15 amino acids. CDR3: CASSLVTRGGQPQHF. The CDR3 DNA follows: TGTGCCAGCAGTTTAGTAACGAGGGGAGGGCAGCCCCAGCATTTT.